This entry lists 17 T cell receptor beta chains sequenced from one sample in a study of neurological immune-mediated disorders. TCRdb called the 5' RACE reads again in MiXCR, with one record for every CDR3 protein. The sample holds over 55,000 distinct CDR3 sequences, about 10% seen once. Documented time point: longitudinal time-point 1 (baseline). The sequencing sample was made of PBMCs. The receptors here all came from a male donor with HTLV-1-associated myelopathy (HAM/TSP).

This clonotype was seen repeatedly, ten times or more. This chain links TRBV5-1 with TRBJ2-3; TRBD2 aligns across 11 bases. CDR1 is SGHRS, CDR2 YFSETQ, per germline. This CDR3 is 14 amino acids long. V gave up 4 bases and J gave up 6 bases; unmatched junction bases: 4. CDR3 protein: CASSGGLAADTQYF. Here the CDR3 DNA reads TGCGCCAGCAGCGGGGGACTAGCGGCGGATACGCAGTATTTT.

In this sample, this clonotype turned up many times. V usage is TRBV6-5 and J usage is TRBJ2-5, with 7 bases matching TRBD2. J was trimmed by 5 bases and V by 4 bases; bases with no gene match: 13. Per germline, CDR1 MNHEY and CDR2 SVGAGI. This CDR3 is 16 amino acids long. The CDR3 loop is CASSSPSPGRGETQYF. CDR3 bases: TGTGCCAGCAGTTCCCCTTCGCCTGGGAGGGGTGAGACCCAGTACTTC.

This clonotype was recorded at least ten times. The CDR3 sequence: CASSLGVTSRSYNEQFF. The CDR3 DNA follows: TGCGCCAGCAGCTTGGGTGTGACTAGCCGTTCCTACAATGAGCAGTTCTTC. The chain couples TRBV5-1 to TRBJ2-1; 7 bases agree with TRBD2. Unmatched junction bases numbered 7, after V lost 0 bases and J lost 1 base. Germline-derived CDR1 and CDR2 are SGHRS and YFSETQ. The CDR3 runs to 17 residues.

Judged by abundance, this clonotype is medium-sized. The rearrangement uses TRBV7-2 and TRBJ2-1; 14 bases fit TRBD2. V gave up 4 bases and J gave up 8 bases; unmatched junction bases: 7. The CDR3 covers 16 residues. The germline V gene encodes CDR1 SGHTA and CDR2 FQGNSA. CDR3 loop: CASSSRTSGGRYEQFF. CDR3 bases: TGTGCCAGCAGCTCCCGGACTAGCGGGGGGAGGTATGAGCAGTTCTTC.

This clonotype was picked up many times. This chain connects TRBV7-9 to TRBJ1-5; D is possibly TRBD1 (5 bases). This CDR3 spans 12 amino acids. V gave up 5 bases and J gave up 5 bases, with 7 bases separating them. Germline CDR1 SEHNR, CDR2 FQNEAQ (reference sequence). CDR3 bases: TGTGCCAGCAGCCGAGGGGATCAGCCCCAGCATTTT. Its protein is CASSRGDQPQHF.

The sample holds a few counts of this clonotype. This chain links TRBV11-3 with TRBJ2-1; the D is unclear. Trimming removed 7 bases from V and 4 bases from J, with 11 bases in between. The CDR3 runs to 13 residues. The germline V gene has CDR1 SGHNT and CDR2 YENEEA. The CDR3 DNA follows: TGTGCCAGCACCTTGCCCCAGTACAATGAGCAGTTCTTC. This sequence encodes CASTLPQYNEQFF.

Ten or more counts support this clonotype. This chain links TRBV7-2 with TRBJ2-1, with D possibly being TRBD1 or TRBD2 (5 bases each). CDR1 and CDR2 from the germline V gene are SGHTA and FQGNSA. The V end lost 11 bases, the J end lost 9 bases, and 11 bases lay between the germline ends. This CDR3 is built from 10 residues. For the CDR3, the DNA is TGTGCCGAGGGGCGTGGTGAGCAGTTCTTC. Amino acids: CAEGRGEQFF.

This clonotype was counted at least ten times. The rearrangement links TRBV5-5 to TRBJ2-5, with 10 bases identical to TRBD2. This CDR3 is built from 14 residues. Looked up from germline, CDR1 is SGHKS and CDR2 is YYEKEE (reference sequence). The junction had 5 bases not matched to a gene; V was cut back by 6 bases and J by 3 bases. The CDR3 reads CASKSSGGEETQYF. The CDR3, as DNA: TGTGCCAGCAAATCGAGCGGGGGGGAAGAGACCCAGTACTTC.

This clonotype has at least ten counts. This chain uses TRBV5-1 with TRBJ2-5; the match to TRBD2 covers 7 bases. Per germline, CDR1 SGHRS and CDR2 YFSETQ. Trimming cost V 3 bases and J 3 bases; bases outside gene matches: 11. CDR3 size: 16 residues. In DNA form, the CDR3 reads TGCGCCAGCAGCTCAGGATCGGGCGGGAGCGAAGAGACCCAGTACTTC. The encoded protein is CASSSGSGGSEETQYF. The full variable domain, its missing parts supplied by reference TRBV5-1 and TRBJ2-5, is KAGVTQTPRYLIKTRGQQVTLSCSPISGHRSVSWYQQTPGQGLQFLFEYFSETQRNKGNFPGRFSGRQFSNSRSEMNVSTLELGDSALYLCASSSGSGGSEETQYFGPGTRLLVL.

The chain uses TRBV6-1 and TRBJ2-4, with TRBD1 matching 7 bases. CDR3 length equals 14 residues. Germline V gene lookup returns CDR1 MNHNS and CDR2 SASEGT. J gave up 1 base and V 6 bases, and 3 bases lay outside the gene matches. Here the CDR3 reads CASRADRAKNIQYF. The DNA of the CDR3 is TGTGCCAGCAGAGCGGACAGGGCCAAAAACATTCAGTACTTC.

This clonotype was recorded at least ten times. The chain combines TRBV28 with TRBJ1-4; D is uncertain. V gave up 9 bases and J gave up 0 bases, with 2 bases separating them. The CDR3 extends over 11 amino acids. Per germline, CDR1 MDHEN and CDR2 SYDVKM. CDR3 region: CASATNEKLFF. CDR3 sequence (DNA): TGTGCCAGTGCAACTAATGAAAAACTGTTTTTT.

As regards this clonotype: The junction differs from germline at one of its ends, possibly a read error. The chain is built from TRBV28 and TRBJ1-1, with TRBD1 matching 8 bases. The CDR3 has 13 amino acids. CDR1 and CDR2 from the germline V gene are MDHEN and SYDVKM. CDR3 nucleotide sequence: TGTGCCAGCAGACCAAACAGGGGGGGTGAAGCTATCTTC. Amino acid sequence: CASRPNRGGEAIF.

Concerning this clonotype itself: Being one base from a much bigger clone, this may be a read error. V usage is TRBV7-9 and J usage is TRBJ1-1, with D perhaps TRBD1 (6 bases). The CDR3 spans 15 residues. Looked up from germline, CDR1 is SEHNR and CDR2 is FQNEAQ (reference sequence). V lost 5 bases and J 5 bases, leaving 18 bases between the germline ends. The CDR3 reads CASSPNSGALTEAFF. The CDR3 DNA reads as TGTGCCAGCAGCCCTAACTCAGGGGCGCTGACTGAAGCTTTCTTT.

This clonotype was counted at least ten times. The CDR3 region is CSARQVAGVNEQFF. CDR3 DNA: TGCAGTGCTAGACAGGTAGCGGGGGTCAATGAGCAGTTCTTC. The chain links TRBV20-1 to TRBJ2-1; 9 bases fit TRBD2. Trimming cost V 2 bases and J 6 bases; bases outside gene matches: 5. This CDR3 has 14 amino acids. Germline CDR1 is DFQATT and CDR2 is SNEGSKA (reference sequence).

This clonotype was seen at least ten times. The chain combines TRBV11-1 with TRBJ2-2; tentatively, D is TRBD2 (6 bases). CDR3 size: 15 residues. From germline, CDR1 is SGHAT and CDR2 FQDESV (reference sequence). Trimming stripped 10 bases from V and 6 bases from J, with 21 bases between. The CDR3 is CATSTGGGESGELFF. Written as DNA, the CDR3 is TGTGCCACCTCCACCGGGGGAGGAGAATCCGGGGAGCTGTTTTTT.

This clonotype has at least ten counts. V is TRBV7-8 and J is TRBJ1-3, with D maybe TRBD1 (5 bases). CDR1 is SGHVS and CDR2 is FQNEAQ in the germline V gene. Trimming took off 5 bases at V and 0 bases at J, with 11 bases between the two ends. The CDR3 totals 15 residues. The CDR3 loop reads CASSVQVYSGNTIYF. The DNA of the CDR3 is TGTGCCAGCAGCGTACAGGTTTACTCTGGAAACACCATATATTTT.

This clonotype was seen ten or more times. The chain has TRBV7-2 and TRBJ2-5, with D tentatively TRBD1 or TRBD2 (5 bases each). With 5 bases removed from V and 4 bases from J, the gap between germline ends came to 14 bases. Germline CDR1 reads SGHTA; CDR2 reads FQGNSA. The CDR3 covers 14 residues. CDR3 sequence reads: CASSPTRGTETQYF. CDR3 nucleotide sequence: TGTGCCAGCAGCCCAACGCGAGGGACAGAGACCCAGTACTTC.